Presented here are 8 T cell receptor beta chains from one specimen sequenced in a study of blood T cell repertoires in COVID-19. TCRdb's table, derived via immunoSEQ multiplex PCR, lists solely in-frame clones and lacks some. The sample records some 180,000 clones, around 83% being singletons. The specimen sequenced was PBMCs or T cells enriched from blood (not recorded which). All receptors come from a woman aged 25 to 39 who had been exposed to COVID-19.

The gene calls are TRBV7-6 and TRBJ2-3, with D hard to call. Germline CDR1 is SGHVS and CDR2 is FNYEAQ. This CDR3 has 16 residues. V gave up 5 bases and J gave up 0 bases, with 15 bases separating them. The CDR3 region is CASSPTLGYSTDTQYF. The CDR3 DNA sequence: TGTGCCAGCAGCCCCACTCTAGGTTATAGCACAGATACGCAGTATTTT.

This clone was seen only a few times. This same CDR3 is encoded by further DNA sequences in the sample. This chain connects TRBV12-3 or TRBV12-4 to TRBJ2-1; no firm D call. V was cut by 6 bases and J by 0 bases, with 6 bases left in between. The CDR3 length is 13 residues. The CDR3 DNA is TGTGCCAGCAGCCTAGGCTCCTACAATGAGCAGTTCTTC. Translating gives CASSLGSYNEQFF.

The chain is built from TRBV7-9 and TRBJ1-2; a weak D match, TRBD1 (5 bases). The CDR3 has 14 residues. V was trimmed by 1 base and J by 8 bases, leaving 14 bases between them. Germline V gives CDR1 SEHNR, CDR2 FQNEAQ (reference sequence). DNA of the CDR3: TGTGCCAGCAGCTTAGACGCGACAGCGAGGGGCTACACCTTC. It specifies CASSLDATARGYTF.

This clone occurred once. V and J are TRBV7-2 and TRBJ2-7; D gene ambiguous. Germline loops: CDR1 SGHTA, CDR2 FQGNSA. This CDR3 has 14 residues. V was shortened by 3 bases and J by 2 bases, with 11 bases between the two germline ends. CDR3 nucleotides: TGTGCCAGCAGCTTGTCGACCACAGCCTACGAGCAGTACTTC. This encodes CASSLSTTAYEQYF.

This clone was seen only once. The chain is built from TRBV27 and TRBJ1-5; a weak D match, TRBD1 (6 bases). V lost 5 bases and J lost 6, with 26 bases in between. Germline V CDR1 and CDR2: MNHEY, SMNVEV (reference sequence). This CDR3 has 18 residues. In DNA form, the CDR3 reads TGTGCCAGCAGTGCCGGAATTGGGGGCGCCTGGGCCGGTCAGCCCCAGCATTTT. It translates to CASSAGIGGAWAGQPQHF.

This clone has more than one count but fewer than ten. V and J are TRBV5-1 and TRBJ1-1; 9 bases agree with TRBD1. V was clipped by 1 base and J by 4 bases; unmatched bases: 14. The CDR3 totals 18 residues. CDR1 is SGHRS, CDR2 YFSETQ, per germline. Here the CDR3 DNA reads TGCGCCAGCAGCTTGACCGGGACAGGGAGATTAGAAGGCACTGAAGCTTTCTTT. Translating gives CASSLTGTGRLEGTEAFF.

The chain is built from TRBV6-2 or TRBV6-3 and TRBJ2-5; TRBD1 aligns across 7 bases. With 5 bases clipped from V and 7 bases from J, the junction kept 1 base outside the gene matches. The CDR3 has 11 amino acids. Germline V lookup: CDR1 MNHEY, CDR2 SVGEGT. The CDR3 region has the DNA TGTGCCAGCAGTAACAGGGGGACCCAGTACTTC. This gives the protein CASSNRGTQYF.

CDR3 loop: CASSLRGTGIAYEQYF. CDR3 bases: TGTGCCAGCAGCTTACGGGGGACAGGGATCGCCTACGAGCAGTACTTC. This rearrangement joins TRBV7-8 to TRBJ2-7; 9 nucleotides agree with TRBD1. Germline CDR1 is SGHVS and CDR2 is FQNEAQ. After removal of 2 bases from V and 2 bases from J, the junction contained 7 bases not matched to a gene. The CDR3 consists of 16 residues.